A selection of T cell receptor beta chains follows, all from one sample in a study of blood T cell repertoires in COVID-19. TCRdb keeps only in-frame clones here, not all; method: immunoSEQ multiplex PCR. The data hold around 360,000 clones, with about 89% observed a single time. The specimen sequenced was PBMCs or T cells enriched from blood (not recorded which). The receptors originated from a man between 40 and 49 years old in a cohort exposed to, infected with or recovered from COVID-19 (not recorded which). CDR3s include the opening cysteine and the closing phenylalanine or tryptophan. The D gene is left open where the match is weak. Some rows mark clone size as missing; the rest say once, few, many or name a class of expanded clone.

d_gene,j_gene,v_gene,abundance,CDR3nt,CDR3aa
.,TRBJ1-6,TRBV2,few,TGTGCCAGCACCCAACATGGGGGACAAAGCTCCTATAATTCACCCCTCCACTTT,CASTQHGGQSSYNSPLHF
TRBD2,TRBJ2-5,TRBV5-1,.,TGCGCCAGCAGCTTGGAGGGAGGGAAAGAGACCCAGTACTTC,CASSLEGGKETQYF
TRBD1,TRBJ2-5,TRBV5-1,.,TGCGCCAGCAGCTTGGTAGGACAGGGAAAAGAGACCCAGTACTTC,CASSLVGQGKETQYF
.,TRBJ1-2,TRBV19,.,TGTGCCAGTAGGACAGCAGGCCCTTCTCCTAACTATGGCTACACCTTC,CASRTAGPSPNYGYTF
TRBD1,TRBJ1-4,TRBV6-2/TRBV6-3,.,TGTGCCAGCAGTTATCCAGGGGGCGGAGAAAAACTGTTTTTT,CASSYPGGGEKLFF
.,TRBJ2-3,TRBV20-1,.,TGCAGTGCTAGTAACAGGGCAGGGTTAACAGATACGCAGTATTTT,CSASNRAGLTDTQYF
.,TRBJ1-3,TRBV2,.,TGTGCCAGCAGTGATGAACAGCGGATGGTCACCATATATTTT,CASSDEQRMVTIYF
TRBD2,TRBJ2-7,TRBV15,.,TGTGCCACCAGCCCTCAGACTAGCGGCTACGAGCAGTACTTC,CATSPQTSGYEQYF
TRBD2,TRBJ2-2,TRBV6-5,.,TGTGCCAGCAGGTCGGGGGGGACTGCCACCGGGGAGCTGTTTTTT,CASRSGGTATGELFF
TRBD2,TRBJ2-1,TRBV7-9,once,TGTGCCAGCAGCTCCGCGCTAGCGGCGAACAATGAGCAGTTCTTC,CASSSALAANNEQFF
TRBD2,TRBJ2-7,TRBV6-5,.,TGTGCCAGCAGCTGGATAGCGGGGTCCTACGAGCAGTACTTC,CASSWIAGSYEQYF
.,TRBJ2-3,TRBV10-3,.,TGTGCCATCAGTGGGACAGAGTTTCCAGATACGCAGTATTTT,CAISGTEFPDTQYF
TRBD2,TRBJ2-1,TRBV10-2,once,TGCGCCAGCCTACTAGCGGGGGACAATGAGCAGTTCTTC,CASLLAGDNEQFF
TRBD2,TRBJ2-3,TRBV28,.,TGTGCCAGCGGGACTAGCGGGAGGGGCACAGATACGCAGTATTTT,CASGTSGRGTDTQYF
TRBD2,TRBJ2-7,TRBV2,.,TGTGCCAGCAGTGTGACTAGCGGGAGTGGGCAGTACTTC,CASSVTSGSGQYF
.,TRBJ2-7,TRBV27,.,TGTGCCAGCAGTTTTGGTCTCGGAGCCTACGAGCAGTACTTC,CASSFGLGAYEQYF
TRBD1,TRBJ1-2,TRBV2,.,TGTGCCAGCAGAGTTACAGGGGCCCATAACTATGGCTACACCTTC,CASRVTGAHNYGYTF
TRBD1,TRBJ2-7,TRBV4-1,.,TGCGCCAGCAGCCAACCTCCCCGGACAGGGGACCTTGGCGAGCAGTACTTC,CASSQPPRTGDLGEQYF
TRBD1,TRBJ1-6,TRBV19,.,TGTGCCAGTAGCCTGGGCCCGGGACAGGGACTTAATTCACCCCTCCACTTT,CASSLGPGQGLNSPLHF
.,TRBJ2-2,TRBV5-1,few,TGCGCCAGCAGCTTGGACACGTGGGGTAGCGTCCCGAACACCGGGGAGCTGTTTTTT,CASSLDTWGSVPNTGELFF
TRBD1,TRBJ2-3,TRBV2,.,TGTGCCAGTAACGGGGACACAGGGGCAGATACGCAGTATTTT,CASNGDTGADTQYF
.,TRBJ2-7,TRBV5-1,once,TGCGCCAGCAGGCTGGGAAGCGGCCCCTACGAGCAGTACTTC,CASRLGSGPYEQYF
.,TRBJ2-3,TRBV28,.,TGTGCCAGCAGACCAAGCGGGCCAACAGATACGCAGTATTTT,CASRPSGPTDTQYF
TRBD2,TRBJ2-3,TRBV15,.,TGTGCCACCAGCAGAGATTTCGCTAGCGGGAGTAAAACAGATACGCAGTATTTT,CATSRDFASGSKTDTQYF
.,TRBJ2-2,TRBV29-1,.,TGCAGCGTTGATCTCTCCCGGCGTGGGAGCACCGGGGAGCTGTTTTTT,CSVDLSRRGSTGELFF
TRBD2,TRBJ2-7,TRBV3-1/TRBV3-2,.,TGTGCCAGCAGCCCCACTAGCGGGGTCTCCTACGAGCAGTACTTC,CASSPTSGVSYEQYF
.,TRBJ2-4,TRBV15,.,TGTGCCACCAGGAGGGCAGGGGCCGATAGAGCCAAAAACATTCAGTACTTC,CATRRAGADRAKNIQYF
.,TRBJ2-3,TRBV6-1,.,TGTGCCAGCAGTGAACCCACCGGGTTCACAGATACGCAGTATTTT,CASSEPTGFTDTQYF
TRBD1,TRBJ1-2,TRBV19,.,TGTGCCAGTACCCCAGGACAGGGACGAGGCTACACCTTC,CASTPGQGRGYTF
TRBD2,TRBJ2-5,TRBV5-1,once,TGCGCCAGCAGCTCTGGACGGACTAGCGGACAAGAGACCCAGTACTTC,CASSSGRTSGQETQYF
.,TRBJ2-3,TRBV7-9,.,TGTGCCAGCAGCCCTCCAGGGCCCCATACGCAGTATTTT,CASSPPGPHTQYF